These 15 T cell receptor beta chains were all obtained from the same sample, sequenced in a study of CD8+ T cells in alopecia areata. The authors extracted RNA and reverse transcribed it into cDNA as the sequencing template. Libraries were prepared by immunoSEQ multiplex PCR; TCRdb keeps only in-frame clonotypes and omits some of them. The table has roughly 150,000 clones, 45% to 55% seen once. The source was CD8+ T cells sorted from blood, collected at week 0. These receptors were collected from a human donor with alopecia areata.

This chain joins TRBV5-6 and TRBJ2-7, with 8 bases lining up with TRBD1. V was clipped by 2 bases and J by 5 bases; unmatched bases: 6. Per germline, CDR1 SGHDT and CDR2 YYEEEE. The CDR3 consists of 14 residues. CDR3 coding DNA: TGTGCCAGCAGCTTCCCTCTACAGGGGGACGAGCAGTACTTC. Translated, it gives CASSFPLQGDEQYF. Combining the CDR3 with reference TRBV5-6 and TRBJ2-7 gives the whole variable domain DAGVTQSPTHLIKTRGQQVTLRCSPKSGHDTVSWYQQALGQGPQFIFQYYEEEERQRGNFPDRFSGHQFPNYSSELNVNALLLGDSALYLCASSFPLQGDEQYFGPGTRLTVT.

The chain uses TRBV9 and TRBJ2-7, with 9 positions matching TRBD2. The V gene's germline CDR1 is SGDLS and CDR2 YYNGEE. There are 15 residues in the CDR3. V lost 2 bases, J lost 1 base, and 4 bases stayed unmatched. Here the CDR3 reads CASSVLAGESYEQYF. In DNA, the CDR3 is TGTGCCAGCAGCGTTTTAGCGGGGGAGTCCTACGAGCAGTACTTC.

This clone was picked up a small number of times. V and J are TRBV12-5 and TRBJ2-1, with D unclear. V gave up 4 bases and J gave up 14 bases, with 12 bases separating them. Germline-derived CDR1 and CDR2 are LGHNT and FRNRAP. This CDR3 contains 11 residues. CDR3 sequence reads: CASGSPTLEFF. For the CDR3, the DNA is TGTGCTAGTGGTTCCCCAACACTCGAGTTCTTC.

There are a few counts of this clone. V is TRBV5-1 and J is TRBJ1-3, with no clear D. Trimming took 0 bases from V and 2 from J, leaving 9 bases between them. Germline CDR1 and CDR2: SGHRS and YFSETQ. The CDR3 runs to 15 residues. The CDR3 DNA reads TGCGCCAGCAGCTTGGCCGCAGCCACTGGAAACACCATATATTTT. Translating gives CASSLAAATGNTIYF.

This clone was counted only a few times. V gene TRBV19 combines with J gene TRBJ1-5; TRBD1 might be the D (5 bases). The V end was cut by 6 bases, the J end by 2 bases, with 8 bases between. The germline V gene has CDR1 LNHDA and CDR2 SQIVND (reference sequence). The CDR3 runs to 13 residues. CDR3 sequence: CASRPGGNQPQHF. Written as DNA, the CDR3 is TGTGCCAGTAGGCCGGGGGGCAATCAGCCCCAGCATTTT.

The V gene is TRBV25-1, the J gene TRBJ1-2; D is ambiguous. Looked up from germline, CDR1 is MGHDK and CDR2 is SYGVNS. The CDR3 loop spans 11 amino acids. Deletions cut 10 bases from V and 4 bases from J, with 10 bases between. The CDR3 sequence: CATDGTYGYTF. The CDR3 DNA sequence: TGTGCCACGGACGGAACCTATGGCTACACCTTC.

CDR3 amino acids: CASGSVNQPQHF. In nucleotides, the CDR3 is TGTGCCAGCGGTTCAGTAAATCAGCCCCAGCATTTT. The chain uses TRBV6-6 and TRBJ1-5; no definite D call. Germline V gives CDR1 MNHNY, CDR2 SVGAGI (reference sequence). The germline V and J ends were trimmed by 8 bases and 4 bases, with 9 bases remaining between them. CDR3 length equals 12 residues.

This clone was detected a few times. CDR3 sequence reads: CASSLGWLAPSTDTQYF. CDR3 in DNA: TGTGCCAGCAGCTTGGGATGGCTAGCGCCCAGCACAGATACGCAGTATTTT. This chain connects TRBV5-8 to TRBJ2-3; D is possibly TRBD2 (6 bases). The germline V gene has CDR1 SGHTS and CDR2 YDEGEE. The V and J ends lost 0 bases and 0 bases respectively, with 14 bases between them. This CDR3 contains 17 residues. The variable domain in full, completed from reference TRBV5-8 and TRBJ2-3, reads EAGVTQSPTHLIKTRGQQATLRCSPISGHTSVYWYQQALGLGLQFLLWYDEGEERNRGNFPPRFSGRQFPNYSSELNVNALELEDSALYLCASSLGWLAPSTDTQYFGPGTRLTVL.

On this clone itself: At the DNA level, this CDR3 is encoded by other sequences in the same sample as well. DNA for the CDR3: TGCAGCGTGGTCGGGGGGCAGAACTATGGCTACACCTTC. Its translation is CSVVGGQNYGYTF. The chain joins TRBV29-1 to TRBJ1-2; maybe TRBD1 (6 bases). Germline V gene sequence: CDR1 SQVTM, CDR2 ANQGSEA. V was shortened by 6 bases and J by 2 bases, with 13 bases between the two germline ends. The CDR3 is made up of 13 amino acids.

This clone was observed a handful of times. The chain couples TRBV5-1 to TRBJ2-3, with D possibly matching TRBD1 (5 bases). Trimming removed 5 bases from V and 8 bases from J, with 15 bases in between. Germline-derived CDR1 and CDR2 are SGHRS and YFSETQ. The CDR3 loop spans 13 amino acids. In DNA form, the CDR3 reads TGCGCCAGCAGTTCGGCAGGGTCTGGTACGCAGTATTTT. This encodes CASSSAGSGTQYF.

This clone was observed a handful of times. The CDR3 protein is CASSFRGGIYNEQFF. CDR3 sequence (DNA): TGTGCCAGCAGCTTTCGGGGGGGAATCTACAATGAGCAGTTCTTC. This rearrangement joins TRBV11-2 to TRBJ2-1; 8 bases agree with TRBD2. Germline assignment: CDR1 SGHAT and CDR2 FQNNGV. The J segment lost 3 bases and the V segment lost 3 bases, leaving 4 bases of the junction unmatched. The CDR3 sequence is 15 residues long.

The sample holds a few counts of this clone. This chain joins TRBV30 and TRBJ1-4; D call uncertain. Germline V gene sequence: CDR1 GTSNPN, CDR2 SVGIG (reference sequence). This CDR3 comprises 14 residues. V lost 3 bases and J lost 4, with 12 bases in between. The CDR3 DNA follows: TGTGCCTGGAGCGCCGGGTCAAGTAATGAAAAACTGTTTTTT. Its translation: CAWSAGSSNEKLFF.

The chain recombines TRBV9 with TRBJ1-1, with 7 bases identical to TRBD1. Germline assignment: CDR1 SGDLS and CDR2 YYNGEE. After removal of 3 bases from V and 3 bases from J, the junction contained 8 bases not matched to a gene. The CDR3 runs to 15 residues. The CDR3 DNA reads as TGTGCCAGCAGCGGGGGACAGACACGGGACACTGAAGCTTTCTTT. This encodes CASSGGQTRDTEAFF.

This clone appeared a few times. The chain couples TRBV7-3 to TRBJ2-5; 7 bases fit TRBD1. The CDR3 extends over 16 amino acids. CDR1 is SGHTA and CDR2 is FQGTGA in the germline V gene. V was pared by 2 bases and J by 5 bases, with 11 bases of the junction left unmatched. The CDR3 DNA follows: TGTGCCAGCAGCTTAGACTGGAAGGGACAGCGCGAGACCCAGTACTTC. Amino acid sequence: CASSLDWKGQRETQYF.

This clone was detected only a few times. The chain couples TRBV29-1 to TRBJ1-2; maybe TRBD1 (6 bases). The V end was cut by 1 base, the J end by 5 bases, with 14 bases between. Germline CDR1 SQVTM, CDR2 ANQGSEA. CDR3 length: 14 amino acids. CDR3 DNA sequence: TGCAGCGTTGAAGCTTTGGGCAGGGGATATGGCTACACCTTC. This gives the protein CSVEALGRGYGYTF. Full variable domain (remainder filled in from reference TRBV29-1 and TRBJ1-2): SAVISQKPSRDICQRGTSLTIQCQVDSQVTMMFWYRQQPGQSLTLIATANQGSEATYESGFVIDKFPISRPNLTFSTLTVSNMSPEDSSIYLCSVEALGRGYGYTFGSGTRLTVV.